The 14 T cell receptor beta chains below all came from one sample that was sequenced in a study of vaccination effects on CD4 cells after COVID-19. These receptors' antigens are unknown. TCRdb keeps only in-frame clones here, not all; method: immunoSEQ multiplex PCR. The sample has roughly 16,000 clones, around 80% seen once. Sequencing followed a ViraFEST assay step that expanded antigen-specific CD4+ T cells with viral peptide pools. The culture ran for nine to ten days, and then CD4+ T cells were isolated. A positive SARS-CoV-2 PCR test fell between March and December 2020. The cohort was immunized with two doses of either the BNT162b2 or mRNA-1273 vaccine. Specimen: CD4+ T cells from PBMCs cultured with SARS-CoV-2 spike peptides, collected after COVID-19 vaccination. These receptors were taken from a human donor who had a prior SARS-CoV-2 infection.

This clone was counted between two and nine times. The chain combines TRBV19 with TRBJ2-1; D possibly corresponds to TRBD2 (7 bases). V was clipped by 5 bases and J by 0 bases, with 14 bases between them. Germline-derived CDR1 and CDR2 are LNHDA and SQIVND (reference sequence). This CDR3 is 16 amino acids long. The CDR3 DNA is TGTGCCAGTAGTTCACTTGGGGGGGCCTCCTACAATGAGCAGTTCTTC. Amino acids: CASSSLGGASYNEQFF.

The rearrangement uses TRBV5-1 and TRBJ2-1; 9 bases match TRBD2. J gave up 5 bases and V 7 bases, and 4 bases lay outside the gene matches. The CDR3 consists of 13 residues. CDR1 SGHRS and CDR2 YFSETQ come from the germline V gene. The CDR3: CASWGTSHNEQFF. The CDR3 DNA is TGCGCCAGCTGGGGGACTAGCCACAATGAGCAGTTCTTC.

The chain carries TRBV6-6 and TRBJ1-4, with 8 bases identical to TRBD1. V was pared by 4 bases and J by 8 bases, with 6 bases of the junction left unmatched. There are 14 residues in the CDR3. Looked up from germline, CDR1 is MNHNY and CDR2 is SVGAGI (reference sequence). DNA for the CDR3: TGTGCCAGCAGTTCAGGACAGGGTGGAGAAAAACTGTTTTTT. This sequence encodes CASSSGQGGEKLFF.

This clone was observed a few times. The CDR3 nucleotides are TGTGCCACCAGCAGGCAACTAGCGGGAGTAAGCGAGCAGTACTTC. Its protein is CATSRQLAGVSEQYF. The chain joins TRBV15 to TRBJ2-7; 11 bases are a match to TRBD2. The CDR3 is 15 residues long. V was clipped by 3 bases and J by 6 bases; unmatched bases: 7. Germline loops: CDR1 LNHNV, CDR2 YYDKDF (reference sequence).

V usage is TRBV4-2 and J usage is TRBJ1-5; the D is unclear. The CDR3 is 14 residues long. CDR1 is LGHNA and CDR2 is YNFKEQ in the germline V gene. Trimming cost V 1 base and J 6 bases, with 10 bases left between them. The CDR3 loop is CASSQAGEGQPQHF. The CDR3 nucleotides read TGTGCCAGCAGCCAAGCCGGCGAGGGTCAGCCCCAGCATTTT.

The CDR3 is CASSLTGTEQYF. CDR3 DNA sequence: TGTGCCAGCAGCTTAACAGGGACCGAGCAGTACTTC. V is TRBV7-9 and J is TRBJ2-7, with D possibly TRBD1 on 6 matching bases. The CDR3 sequence is 12 residues long. V was clipped by 2 bases and J by 6 bases, with 8 bases between them. Germline CDR1 is SEHNR and CDR2 is FQNEAQ (reference sequence).

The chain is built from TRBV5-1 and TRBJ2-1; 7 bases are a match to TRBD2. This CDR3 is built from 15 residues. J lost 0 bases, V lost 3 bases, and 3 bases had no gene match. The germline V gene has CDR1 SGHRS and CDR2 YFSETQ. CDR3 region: CASSWGGNSYNEQFF. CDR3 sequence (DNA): TGCGCCAGCAGCTGGGGGGGAAACTCCTACAATGAGCAGTTCTTC.

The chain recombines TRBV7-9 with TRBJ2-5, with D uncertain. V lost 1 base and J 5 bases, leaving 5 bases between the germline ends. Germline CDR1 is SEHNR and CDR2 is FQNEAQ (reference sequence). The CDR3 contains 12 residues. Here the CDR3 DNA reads TGTGCCAGCAGCTTAGGGTCCGAGACCCAGTACTTC. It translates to CASSLGSETQYF.

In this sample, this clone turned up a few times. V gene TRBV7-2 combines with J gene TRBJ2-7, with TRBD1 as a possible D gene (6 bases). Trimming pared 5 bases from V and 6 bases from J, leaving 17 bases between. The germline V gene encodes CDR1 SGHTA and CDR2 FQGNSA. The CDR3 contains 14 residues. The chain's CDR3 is CASSTSRQAGEQYF. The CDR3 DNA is TGTGCCAGCAGCACATCCCGACAGGCAGGCGAGCAGTACTTC.

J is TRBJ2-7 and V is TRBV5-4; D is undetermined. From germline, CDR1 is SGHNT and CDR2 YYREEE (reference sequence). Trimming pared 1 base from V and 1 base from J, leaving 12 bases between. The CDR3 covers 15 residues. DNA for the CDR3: TGTGCCAGCAGCTTGAACATGGAGATGTCCTACGAGCAGTACTTC. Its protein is CASSLNMEMSYEQYF.

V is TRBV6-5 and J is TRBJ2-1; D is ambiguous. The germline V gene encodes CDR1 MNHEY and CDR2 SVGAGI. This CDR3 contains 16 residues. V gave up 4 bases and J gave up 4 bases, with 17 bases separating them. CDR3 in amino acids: CASSWTLGLDYNEQFF. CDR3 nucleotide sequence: TGTGCCAGCAGTTGGACCCTGGGCCTAGATTACAATGAGCAGTTCTTC.

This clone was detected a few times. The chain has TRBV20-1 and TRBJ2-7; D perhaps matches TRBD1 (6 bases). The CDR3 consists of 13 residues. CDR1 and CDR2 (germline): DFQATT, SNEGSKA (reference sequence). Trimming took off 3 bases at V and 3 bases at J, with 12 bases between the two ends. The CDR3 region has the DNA TGCAGTGCTAGTTCAGGGGAATACTACGAGCAGTACTTC. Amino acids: CSASSGEYYEQYF.

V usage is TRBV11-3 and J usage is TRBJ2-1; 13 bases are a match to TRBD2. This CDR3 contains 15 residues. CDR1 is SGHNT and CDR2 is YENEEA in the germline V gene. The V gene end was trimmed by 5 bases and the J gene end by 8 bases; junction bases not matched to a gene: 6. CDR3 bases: TGTGCCAGCAGCCGACTAGCGGGAGGCGGCGATGAGCAGTTCTTC. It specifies CASSRLAGGGDEQFF.

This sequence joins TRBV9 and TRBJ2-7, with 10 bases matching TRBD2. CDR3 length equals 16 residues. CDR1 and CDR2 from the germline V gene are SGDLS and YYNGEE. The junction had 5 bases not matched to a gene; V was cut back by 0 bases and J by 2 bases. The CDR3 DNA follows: TGTGCCAGCAGCGTAGCTGGAGCGGGGGGGCCCTACGAGCAGTACTTC. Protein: CASSVAGAGGPYEQYF.